Listed here are 28 T cell receptor gamma chains from one sample, sequenced in a study of γδ T cells in repeated Plasmodium falciparum infection. Bulk repertoires came from Vgamma9/Vdelta2+ or Vdelta2-negative gammadelta T cells flow-sorted from PBMC. TCRdb re-called clones from the multiplex PCR reads via CATT. The repertoire consists of over 25,000 gamma-chain clones, with 3% occurring once and the leading ten covering roughly 30%. Sequencing was carried out using gamma-delta T cells from blood. The receptor source for this set is a pool of human donors (malaria-infected and uninfected, not separated).

In regard to this clone: TCRdb lists the protein of a much larger clone for this DNA, which differs at residue 13, so this is likely a read error; the protein given here is translated from the DNA itself. The J gene is TRGJP, the V gene TRGV9. TCRdb offers no J gene call, so here the DNA was matched to germline to obtain one. The CDR3 consists of 17 residues. The V gene's germline CDR1 is GITISATS and CDR2 ISYDGTV (reference sequence). The CDR3 DNA follows: TGTGCCTTGTGGGAATTCTTGAAAGAGTTGGGCAAAGAAATCAAGGTATTT. Amino acid sequence: CALWEFLKELGKEIKVF.

This clone was observed many times. A far larger clone is off by one base, so a read error is likely. Other nucleotide sequences in the sample specify the same CDR3. The chain joins TRGV4 to TRGJ1 or TRGJ2. The J gene is not listed in TCRdb, so it was assigned here from a DNA match to germline. Germline lookup yields CDR1 EGSTGY and CDR2 YDSYTSSV. This CDR3 contains 13 residues. The CDR3: CATWDGRLYKKLF. Written as DNA, the CDR3 is TGTGCCACTTGGGATGGGCGGCTTTATAAGAAACTCTTT.

The sample holds many counts of this clone. In DNA, the CDR3 is TGTGCCACCTGGGACAGGCCGAGGAAGAAACTCTTT. Residues: CATWDRPRKKLF. The rearrangement links TRGV3 to TRGJ1 or TRGJ2. Germline-derived CDR1 and CDR2 are VTNTFY and YDVSTARD (reference sequence). The V segment lost 0 bases and the J segment 10 bases; nucleotides outside the gene matches: 6. CDR3 length: 12 amino acids.

In regard to this clone: TCRdb's listed protein matches a much larger clone and diverges from this DNA's translation at residue 11, likely through a read error; the protein shown comes from the DNA. The chain has TRGV2 and TRGJP1. CDR3 length: 14 residues. CDR1 is EGSNGY and CDR2 is YDSYNSKV in the germline V gene. The DNA of the CDR3 is TGTGCCACCTGGGACGGGCACCCTGGTTGGCTCAAGATATTT. It translates to CATWDGHPGWLKIF.

This clone was seen ten or more times. Given a far larger clone just one base away, this is likely a sequencing read error. In the same sample, other DNA sequences code for this CDR3. This chain links TRGV9 with TRGJ1 or TRGJ2. Because TCRdb records no J gene, it was assigned here through a match of the DNA to germline. The CDR3 length is 14 residues. Germline V gene lookup returns CDR1 GITISATS and CDR2 ISYDGTV (reference sequence). The CDR3 here is CALWEASPYYKKLF. The DNA of the CDR3 is TGTGCCTTGTGGGAGGCGTCCCCTTATTACAAGAAACTCTTT.

This clone was recorded many times. At one end the junction does not follow the germline gene, possibly because of a read error. The rearrangement joins TRGV9 to TRGJP. In germline, CDR1 is GITISATS, CDR2 ISYDGTV (reference sequence). CDR3 size: 18 residues. This chain's CDR3 is CALWEDLTQELGRKIKVF. The CDR3 DNA follows: TGTGCCTTGTGGGAGGATCTTACCCAAGAGTTGGGCAGAAAAATCAAGGTATTT.

This clone was picked up a small number of times. Given a far larger clone just one base away, this is likely a sequencing read error. This specimen includes other DNA sequences encoding the same CDR3. The chain employs TRGV9 and TRGJ1 or TRGJ2. TCRdb carries no J gene annotation; the J gene was assigned here by matching the DNA with germline. Per the germline V gene, CDR1 is GITISATS and CDR2 is ISYDGTV (reference sequence). The CDR3 has 20 residues. V was clipped by 0 bases and J by 10 bases; unmatched bases: 30. The CDR3 loop is CALWEVARPTTYPQKNKKLF. For the CDR3, the DNA is TGTGCCTTGTGGGAGGTGGCGCGCCCTACCACCTATCCTCAGAAGAACAAGAAACTCTTT.

By share, this clone ranks as medium-sized. Other DNA sequences within the sample encode an identical CDR3. The chain links TRGV9 to TRGJ1 or TRGJ2. The V gene's germline CDR1 is GITISATS and CDR2 ISYDGTV (reference sequence). With 6 bases clipped from V and 0 bases from J, the junction kept 2 bases outside the gene matches. This CDR3 comprises 12 residues. The CDR3 bases are TGTGCCTTGTGGTCGAATTATTATAAGAAACTCTTT. It codes for CALWSNYYKKLF.

This clone was counted a few times. A far larger clone is just one base off, so this is likely a read error. The sample holds other DNA sequences that translate to the same CDR3. The chain combines TRGV9 with TRGJP. The J gene comes from matching the DNA to germline here; TCRdb lacks it. Looked up from germline, CDR1 is GITISATS and CDR2 is ISYDGTV (reference sequence). The CDR3 is made up of 18 amino acids. V gave up 1 base and J gave up 2 bases; unmatched junction bases: 5. The CDR3 region is CALWEVIRQELGKKIKVF. The CDR3 DNA sequence: TGTGCCTTGTGGGAGGTTATACGGCAAGAGTTGGGCAAAAAAATCAAGGTATTT.

This clone was seen many times. The protein TCRdb lists belongs to a much larger clone and differs from this DNA's translation at residue 8, which points to a read error; the protein shown is made from the DNA. The chain carries TRGV3 and TRGJP2. TCRdb gives no J gene; it was assigned here by matching the DNA to germline. The trim removed 0 bases at V and 6 bases at J, leaving 13 bases unmatched. Germline CDR1 is VTNTFY and CDR2 is YDVSTARD (reference sequence). The CDR3 is 17 amino acids. As DNA, the CDR3 is TGTGCCACCTGGGACAGGCCGCCTGCTCCCCGTGATTGGATCAAGACGTTT. Translating gives CATWDRPPAPRDWIKTF.

On this clone: The TCRdb protein comes from a much larger clone and disagrees with this DNA's translation at residue 3, likely due to a read error; the protein given here is derived from the DNA. This rearrangement joins TRGV8 to TRGJ1 or TRGJ2. Because TCRdb records no J gene, it was assigned here through a match of the DNA to germline. Germline V gene sequence: CDR1 VENAVY, CDR2 YDSYNSRV. The CDR3 is 13 residues long. CDR3: CAPWDLDYYKKLF. DNA of the CDR3: TGTGCCCCCTGGGATCTGGATTATTATAAGAAACTCTTT.

A remark on this clone: A far larger clone is only one base removed, so a read error is likely. Other DNA sequences from this sample encode an identical CDR3 as well. For the CDR3, the DNA is TGTGCCTTGTGGGATTACATTTATTACAAGAAACTCTTT. Translating it yields CALWDYIYYKKLF. The genes are TRGV9 and TRGJ1 or TRGJ2. TCRdb offers no J gene call, so here the DNA was matched to germline to obtain one. Looked up from germline, CDR1 is GITISATS and CDR2 is ISYDGTV (reference sequence). The CDR3 length is 13 residues.

As concerns this clone: One end of the junction does not line up with germline, which may come from a read error. The chain employs TRGV9 and TRGJP. Assignment of the J gene here rests on matching the DNA to germline, because TCRdb gives none. The CDR3 consists of 15 residues. Per the germline V gene, CDR1 is GITISATS and CDR2 is ISYDGTV (reference sequence). The CDR3 region is CALWEVKELGKNKVF. The DNA for the CDR3 is TGTGCCTTGTGGGAGGTGAAAGAGTTGGGCAAAAACAAGGTATTT.

As concerns this clone: One base separates it from a far larger clone, so it is likely a read error. Other DNA variants within this sample encode the same CDR3. No J gene was assigned, while the V gene was called as TRGV9. The CDR3 sequence is 14 residues long. The germline gives CDR1 GITISATS, CDR2 ISYDGTV (reference sequence). The CDR3 spells CALWEVPSGYKKLF. In nucleotides, the CDR3 is TGTGCCTTGTGGGAGGTACCCAGTGGGTATAAGAAACTCTTC.

This clone was found a few times. The TCRdb record carries a much larger clone's protein, which differs from this DNA's translation at residue 2; a read error is the likely cause, and the protein listed here is the DNA translation. The chain links TRGV9 to TRGJP. The J gene, missing from TCRdb, was assigned here through DNA to germline matching. The CDR3 loop spans 18 amino acids. Germline CDR1 GITISATS, CDR2 ISYDGTV (reference sequence). CDR3 nucleotides: TGTACCTTGTGGGAGGTGACCCAATCGGAGTTGGGCAAAAAAATCAAGGTATTT. Residues: CTLWEVTQSELGKKIKVF.

The sample holds many counts of this clone. TCRdb lists the protein of a much larger clone for this DNA, which differs at residue 12, so this is likely a read error; the protein given here is translated from the DNA itself. The rearrangement joins TRGV9 to TRGJP. Germline V gene sequence: CDR1 GITISATS, CDR2 ISYDGTV (reference sequence). The CDR3 has 17 residues. CDR3 nucleotide sequence: TGTGCCTTGTGGGAATTCTTGAAAGAGTTGGGCGAAAAAATCAAGGTATTT. The encoded protein is CALWEFLKELGEKIKVF.

Many counts were recorded for this clone. This is likely an artifact of a read error, given a far larger clone one base away. The sample holds other DNA sequences that translate to the same CDR3. The chain links TRGV9 to TRGJ1 or TRGJ2. The J gene comes from matching the DNA to germline here; TCRdb lacks it. Per the germline V gene, CDR1 is GITISATS and CDR2 is ISYDGTV (reference sequence). This CDR3 region has 15 residues. CDR3 amino acids: CALWESPEVYYKKLF. The CDR3 region has the DNA TGTGCCTTGTGGGAGTCCCCGGAGGTTTATTACAAGAAACTCTTT.

This clone appeared a few times. The protein TCRdb lists belongs to a much larger clone and differs from this DNA's translation at residue 5, which points to a read error; the protein shown is made from the DNA. The V call is TRGV5, the J call TRGJ1 or TRGJ2. TCRdb offers no J gene call, so here the DNA was matched to germline to obtain one. The CDR3 sequence is 14 residues long. Germline lookup yields CDR1 VINAFY and CDR2 YDVSNSKD. CDR3 region: CATWGRRPRYKKLF. The CDR3 region has the DNA TGTGCCACCTGGGGCAGGCGTCCCCGGTATAAGAAACTCTTT.

This clone has at least ten counts. Translating this DNA gives a protein that differs at residue 7 from the TCRdb one, which belongs to a much larger clone; a read error is likely, and the protein shown is this translation. The chain links TRGV3 to TRGJP2. The J gene, missing from TCRdb, was assigned here through DNA to germline matching. This CDR3 is 17 amino acids long. Germline CDR1 and CDR2: VTNTFY and YDVSTARD (reference sequence). V was pared by 0 bases and J by 6 bases, with 13 bases of the junction left unmatched. DNA of the CDR3: TGTGCCACCTGGGACAGGCTGTCTGCTCCCCGTGATTGGATCAAGACGTTT. As protein: CATWDRLSAPRDWIKTF.

The table lists this clone with a few counts. A far larger clone differs by one base, so this is likely a read error. The identical CDR3 is also encoded by other nucleotide sequences in the sample. The J gene is uncalled and the V gene is TRGV9. The CDR3 covers 14 residues. Germline V CDR1 and CDR2: GITISATS, ISYDGTV (reference sequence). The CDR3 DNA reads as TGTGCCTTGTGGGAGGTGCACGGTGATTGGATCAAGACGTTC. Translation gives CALWEVHGDWIKTF.

This clone is classed as medium-sized (0.01 to 0.1%). The V and J genes are TRGV9 and TRGJ1 or TRGJ2. Germline lookup yields CDR1 GITISATS and CDR2 ISYDGTV (reference sequence). J lost 6 bases, V lost 0 bases, and 5 bases had no gene match. The CDR3 consists of 13 residues. The CDR3 DNA reads as TGTGCCTTGTGGGAGGTGCACGCTTATAAGAAACTCTTT. Its protein product is CALWEVHAYKKLF.

Ten or more counts support this clone. A far bigger clonotype differs at one base, so this is likely a read error. The chain links TRGV9 to TRGJ1 or TRGJ2. The CDR3 extends over 11 amino acids. Germline loops: CDR1 GITISATS, CDR2 ISYDGTV (reference sequence). The CDR3 sequence is CALWDYYKKLF. The CDR3, as DNA: TGCGCCTTGTGGGATTATTATAAGAAACTCTTT.

A note on this clone: The mismatch at residue 5 between this DNA's translation and the TCRdb protein of a much larger clone likely reflects a read error; the protein shown is translated from the DNA. Other DNA sequences of this sample code for an identical CDR3. The chain joins TRGV9 to TRGJP. The J gene, absent from TCRdb, was called here by matching the DNA to germline. Germline V gene lookup returns CDR1 GITISATS and CDR2 ISYDGTV (reference sequence). The CDR3 covers 17 residues. V lost 5 bases and J lost 4; bases outside the gene matches: 8. The CDR3 loop is CALWGAIQELGKKIKVF. The CDR3 nucleotides read TGTGCCTTGTGGGGGGCTATACAAGAGTTGGGCAAAAAAATCAAGGTATTT.

This clone was detected ten times or more. The chain couples TRGV5 to TRGJ1 or TRGJ2. Germline CDR1 reads VINAFY; CDR2 reads YDVSNSKD. J lost 3 bases, V lost 3 bases, and 5 bases had no gene match. CDR3 size: 13 residues. CDR3 amino acids: CATWDASYYKKLF. In nucleotides, the CDR3 is TGTGCCACCTGGGACGCTTCTTATTATAAGAAACTCTTT.

This clone has at least ten counts. With a far larger clone one base away, a read error is the likely cause. The same CDR3 also results from other DNA sequences found in this sample. This chain links TRGV5 with TRGJP2. The CDR3 is 15 amino acids. CDR1 and CDR2 from the germline V gene are VINAFY and YDVSNSKD. The CDR3 protein is CATWDTDSSDWIKTF. As DNA, the CDR3 is TGTGCCACCTGGGACACAGATAGTAGTGATTGGATCAAGACGTTC.

In this sample, this clone turned up many times. This may be a read error, as it is one base from a much larger clone. The rearrangement joins TRGV9 to TRGJ1 or TRGJ2. J was trimmed by 10 bases and V by 5 bases; bases with no gene match: 5. Germline V gene lookup returns CDR1 GITISATS and CDR2 ISYDGTV (reference sequence). The CDR3 has 10 amino acids. In DNA form, the CDR3 reads TGTGCCTTGTGGGGAAACAAGAAACTCTTT. This translates into CALWGNKKLF.

There are many counts of this clone. One base separates it from a far larger clone, so it is likely a read error. The identical CDR3 is also encoded by other nucleotide sequences in the sample. This chain uses TRGV9 with TRGJ1 or TRGJ2. In the absence of a J gene in TCRdb, the DNA was matched to germline to assign it here. The CDR3 runs 13 residues. V shed 3 bases and J 7 bases; nucleotides not matched to a gene: 9. The germline V gene has CDR1 GITISATS and CDR2 ISYDGTV (reference sequence). The CDR3, as DNA: TGTGCCTTGTGGGAGCCCACTTACTATAAGAAACTCTTT. It specifies CALWEPTYYKKLF.

In its sample, this clone was seen many times. This DNA translates differently at residue 5 from the TCRdb protein, which is that of a much larger clone; a read error is likely, and the protein shown is the DNA's own translation. V usage is TRGV9 and J usage is TRGJP. There are 17 residues in the CDR3. In germline, CDR1 is GITISATS, CDR2 ISYDGTV (reference sequence). V was pared by 5 bases and J by 7 bases, with 11 bases of the junction left unmatched. The CDR3 nucleotides read TGTGCCTTGTGGGGGGTCCACTCGGAGTTGGGCAAAAAAATCAAGGTATTT. This codes for CALWGVHSELGKKIKVF.